This TCR beta chain was documented in a study of blood T cell repertoires in COVID-19 (dated by TCRdb to about 2020). Study-level background: Samples from collaborators originated in the United States, Italy and Spain and spanned both the acute and convalescent phases of COVID-19. The material from the prospective study consisted of cDNA or gDNA derived from T cells, B-cell-depleted T cells, or PBMCs. Subjects who had been exposed to COVID-19, were actively infected with it, or had recovered from it provided the deeply sampled blood TCRbeta repertoires that made up the dataset. A freely available public database, intended as a resource for researchers studying the immune response to SARS-CoV-2, is where the repertoires were released. Samples were obtained from the ongoing ImmuneRACE study (first 160 participants) and from 1,254 subjects provided by 6 global collaborators. A de-identified subject ID, COVID-19 status, age in years and sex were almost always included in the sample metadata. Where available, HLA class I and class II types were taken from metadata supplied by the sample provider and were not determined by assay-based typing. What the work shows at the level of the full study, not this receptor alone: How much clinical and demographic metadata was included differed by source and by participant, and the metadata was provided uncurated.

Based on the germline V gene, the CDR1 and CDR2 sequences are SGHRS and YFSETQ. The junction shows trimming of 4 bases on V and 4 bases on J, plus 14 bases between the germline ends. Its CDR3 holds 14 amino acids, cysteine through phenylalanine. Only CDR3 DNA is held: 42 bases, read in frame from base 1. One collaborating source in Seattle enrolled patients while the patients were actively infected and followed the patients over time throughout the course of disease. The collaborating institutions used their own protocols to collect whole blood in K2EDTA tubes. For TCRbeta analysis, collaborators shipped samples in one of three forms: frozen whole blood, isolated PBMCs, or DNA extracted from either of those sample types. TCRbeta CDR3 regions were amplified from genomic DNA by means of the immunoSEQ Assay, a bias-controlled multiplex PCR. As for the original processing: The number of nucleated cells in each sample was estimated from the amplification of reference gene primers within the assay. Sequence reads were collapsed and filtered to measure the absolute abundance of every unique TCRbeta CDR3 rearrangement. For each sample, productive Simpson clonality was calculated by taking the square root of Simpson's diversity index across productive rearrangements. Held by TCRdb, this immuneACCESS table contains in-frame sequences only and omits some clones. Under half of the omission traces to an unresolved V gene where checked; the cause of the rest is unknown. V, J and clone size derive from that table, while D and trimming were established from the DNA sequence. In all, the sample holds roughly 78,000 clones, and 65% to 85% of those were seen once. Over 10% of the sample comes from the top ten.

About this clone: Its antigen remains unidentified. No much larger clone exists at a distance of one base, and base qualities are not known.

The TCR comes from a man over 45 with COVID-19, enrolled during active disease. The sample comprised peripheral blood. This chain joins TRBV5-1 to TRBJ1-1; TRBD1 could be the D gene, as 5 bases match. The DNA sequence is given as TGCGCCAGCAGCCCCCAGCAGGGCAGCACTGAAGCTTTCTTT. It encodes CASSPQQGSTEAFF.